Presented here are 28 T cell receptor beta chains from one specimen sequenced in a study of T cell responses to AZD1222 COVID-19 vaccine. TCRdb keeps only in-frame clones here, not all; method: immunoSEQ multiplex PCR. The sample comprises 150,000 to 180,000 clones, 88% of which are singletons, and around 3.1% rests with the top ten. Sequencing was performed on peripheral blood, taken on day 0 of AZD1222 vaccination. These receptor sequences come from an adult in good health.

The chain links TRBV4-2 to TRBJ1-3; TRBD1 is a possible D gene (5 bases). CDR3 length equals 16 residues. V gave up 3 bases and J gave up 2 bases, with 14 bases separating them. Per the germline V gene, CDR1 is LGHNA and CDR2 is YNFKEQ. The CDR3 nucleotides read TGTGCCAGCAGCCAGGGGGGGGAACGGGCTGGAAACACCATATATTTT. Its translation is CASSQGGERAGNTIYF.

The gene calls are TRBV19 and TRBJ2-1; 10 bases match TRBD2. CDR3 length: 15 amino acids. Germline CDR1 and CDR2: LNHDA and SQIVND (reference sequence). V gave up 2 bases and J gave up 8 bases; unmatched junction bases: 6. The CDR3 reads CASSIKSGGAHEQFF. In DNA form, the CDR3 reads TGTGCCAGTAGTATAAAGAGCGGGGGGGCTCATGAGCAGTTCTTC. The full variable domain, completed using reference TRBV19 and TRBJ2-1, is DGGITQSPKYLFRKEGQNVTLSCEQNLNHDAMYWYRQDPGQGLRLIYYSQIVNDFQKGDIAEGYSVSREKKESFPLTVTSAQKNPTAFYLCASSIKSGGAHEQFFGPGTRLTVL.

This clone is termed medium-sized. The rearrangement joins TRBV25-1 to TRBJ2-5, with 11 bases that match TRBD1. The length of the CDR3 is 16 residues. Per germline, CDR1 MGHDK and CDR2 SYGVNS. Trimming cost V 3 bases and J 4 bases; bases outside gene matches: 7. Here the CDR3 reads CASSDPDRGQGETQYF. The DNA of the CDR3 is TGTGCCAGCAGTGACCCGGACAGGGGGCAGGGAGAGACCCAGTACTTC.

The rearrangement links TRBV2 to TRBJ2-3; TRBD2 might be the D (5 bases). CDR1 SNHLY and CDR2 FYNNEI come from the germline V gene. The CDR3 has 16 residues. V lost 1 base, J lost 3 bases, and 14 bases lay in between. The CDR3 here is CASSEGGSTGTDTQYF. CDR3 DNA sequence: TGTGCCAGCAGTGAAGGCGGTTCGACGGGGACAGATACGCAGTATTTT.

CDR3 sequence (DNA): TGTGCCAGCAATCCTGCTAGCACAGATACGCAGTATTTT. This translates into CASNPASTDTQYF. J is TRBJ2-3 and V is TRBV28; D is ambiguous. The CDR3 loop spans 13 amino acids. The germline V and J ends were trimmed by 7 bases and 0 bases, with 8 bases remaining between them. CDR1 is MDHEN, CDR2 SYDVKM, per germline.

This chain connects TRBV6-6 to TRBJ2-7, with TRBD1 matching 7 bases. The J segment lost 7 bases and the V segment lost 2 bases, leaving 5 bases of the junction unmatched. The germline V gene encodes CDR1 MNHNY and CDR2 SVGAGI (reference sequence). CDR3 length: 13 residues. The CDR3 reads CASSYRGQREQYF. DNA for the CDR3: TGTGCCAGCAGTTACAGGGGGCAGAGGGAGCAGTACTTC.

This clone was observed a single time. V and J are TRBV10-3 and TRBJ2-3; D unclear. CDR1 ENHRY and CDR2 SYGVKD come from the germline V gene. With 0 bases removed from V and 2 bases from J, the gap between germline ends came to 9 bases. The CDR3 runs to 15 residues. The CDR3 sequence: CAISESGQTTDTQYF. DNA of the CDR3: TGTGCCATCAGTGAGTCCGGGCAGACCACAGATACGCAGTATTTT.

The rearrangement uses TRBV25-1 and TRBJ2-5, with TRBD1 identical over 7 bases. In germline, CDR1 is MGHDK, CDR2 SYGVNS. V dropped 5 bases and J dropped 1; count of bases not matched to a gene: 4. This CDR3 has 14 residues. The CDR3 protein is CASSSTGTQETQYF. For the CDR3, the DNA is TGTGCCAGCAGTTCGACAGGGACCCAAGAGACCCAGTACTTC.

The V and J genes are TRBV7-8 and TRBJ1-6; D is uncertain. The CDR3 loop spans 18 amino acids. The V end was cut by 4 bases, the J end by 0 bases, with 16 bases between. Germline loops: CDR1 SGHVS, CDR2 FQNEAQ. This CDR3 is CASSSRPTSPSYNSPLHF. CDR3 coding DNA: TGTGCCAGCAGCTCGAGGCCAACATCCCCCTCCTATAATTCACCCCTCCACTTT.

This sequence joins TRBV7-9 and TRBJ1-4; TRBD1 is a possible D gene (5 bases). Germline values: CDR1 SEHNR, CDR2 FQNEAQ (reference sequence). This CDR3 is built from 16 residues. V lost 4 bases and J 6 bases, leaving 18 bases between the germline ends. The CDR3 bases are TGTGCCAGCAGCTCGATCGTTTGGGGGATGGATGAAAAACTGTTTTTT. Its translation: CASSSIVWGMDEKLFF.

The gene calls are TRBV3-1 (or the pseudogene TRBV3-2) and TRBJ1-2; D may be TRBD1 (6 bases). The CDR3 length is 14 residues. The germline V gene encodes CDR1 LGHDT and CDR2 YNNKEL (reference sequence). The germline V and J ends were trimmed by 0 bases and 7 bases, with 12 bases remaining between them. CDR3: CASSQDPDSLGYTF. The DNA of the CDR3 is TGTGCCAGCAGCCAAGATCCGGACAGTCTTGGCTACACCTTC.

V usage is TRBV2 and J usage is TRBJ1-1; D gene uncertain. Germline-derived CDR1 and CDR2 are SNHLY and FYNNEI. V was cut by 9 bases and J by 3 bases, with 17 bases left in between. This CDR3 is 14 amino acids long. This CDR3 reads CASYPNPGDTEAFF. CDR3 DNA: TGTGCCAGTTACCCCAACCCTGGGGACACTGAAGCTTTCTTT. Filled out from reference TRBV2 and TRBJ1-1, the complete variable domain reads EPEVTQTPSHQVTQMGQEVILRCVPISNHLYFYWYRQILGQKVEFLVSFYNNEISEKSEIFDDQFSVERPDGSNFTLKIRSTKLEDSAMYFCASYPNPGDTEAFFGQGTRLTVV.

J is TRBJ2-4 and V is TRBV5-8; either TRBD1 or TRBD2 may fit D (6 bases each). This CDR3 comprises 15 residues. CDR1 and CDR2 from the germline V gene are SGHTS and YDEGEE. Between the trimmed V and J ends, which lost 5 bases and 7 bases, there was a span of 19 bases. As DNA, the CDR3 is TGTGCCAGCAGTTTACAGGGACTCCCCGGGAACATTCAGTACTTC. It translates to CASSLQGLPGNIQYF. The full variable domain, in which reference TRBV5-8 and TRBJ2-4 provide the parts outside the CDR3, is EAGVTQSPTHLIKTRGQQATLRCSPISGHTSVYWYQQALGLGLQFLLWYDEGEERNRGNFPPRFSGRQFPNYSSELNVNALELEDSALYLCASSLQGLPGNIQYFGAGTRLSVL.

The chain recombines TRBV7-9 with TRBJ1-2; 8 bases fit TRBD1. Germline loops: CDR1 SEHNR, CDR2 FQNEAQ (reference sequence). The CDR3 is 14 residues long. Trimming removed 0 bases from V and 4 bases from J; junction bases left unmatched: 1. CDR3 amino acids: CASSLADRVYGYTF. In DNA form, the CDR3 reads TGTGCCAGCAGCTTAGCGGACAGGGTCTATGGCTACACCTTC.

V gene TRBV5-8 combines with J gene TRBJ1-2; D is ambiguous. This CDR3 has 13 residues. With 0 bases removed from V and 7 bases from J, the gap between germline ends came to 10 bases. The germline V gene encodes CDR1 SGHTS and CDR2 YDEGEE. The CDR3 DNA is TGTGCCAGCAGCTTGGAGGAATTGCGTGGCTACACCTTC. Translating gives CASSLEELRGYTF.

J is TRBJ2-7 and V is TRBV11-3, with 9 bases that match TRBD1. Germline lookup yields CDR1 SGHNT and CDR2 YENEEA. V was clipped by 5 bases and J by 3 bases; unmatched bases: 5. The CDR3 covers 14 residues. Written as DNA, the CDR3 is TGTGCCAGCAGCCCCGGGACAGGGTACTACGAGCAGTACTTC. Amino acid sequence: CASSPGTGYYEQYF.

V gene TRBV4-3 combines with J gene TRBJ2-7; 8 positions match TRBD2. This CDR3 is built from 13 residues. The J segment lost 6 bases and the V segment lost 4 bases, leaving 5 bases of the junction unmatched. Germline CDR1 is LGHNA and CDR2 is YSLEER. CDR3 protein: CASSPGLASEQYF. The CDR3 nucleotides are TGCGCCAGCAGCCCCGGACTAGCTTCCGAGCAGTACTTC.

V is TRBV18 and J is TRBJ2-7; D may be TRBD1 (7 bases). V gave up 1 base and J gave up 4 bases, with 14 bases separating them. This CDR3 region has 15 residues. The germline gives CDR1 KGHSH, CDR2 LQKENI. This CDR3 reads CASSPQAGGLYEQYF. DNA of the CDR3: TGTGCCAGCTCACCACAAGCAGGGGGACTGTACGAGCAGTACTTC.

The rearrangement links TRBV9 to TRBJ1-6; TRBD1 agrees at 7 bases. The junction had 7 bases not matched to a gene; V was cut back by 3 bases and J by 10 bases. The CDR3 is 14 amino acids. Looked up from germline, CDR1 is SGDLS and CDR2 is YYNGEE. The CDR3 bases are TGTGCCAGCAGCGAGACACAGGGGCCCTCACCCCTCCACTTT. Translating it yields CASSETQGPSPLHF.

V is TRBV29-1 and J is TRBJ1-6; possibly TRBD1 for D (5 bases). V lost 4 bases and J 7 bases, leaving 14 bases between the germline ends. CDR1 and CDR2 from the germline V gene are SQVTM and ANQGSEA. The CDR3 runs 14 residues. The CDR3 DNA reads TGCAGCGTTGGGGTGACAGACCTAAATTCACCCCTCCACTTT. This translates into CSVGVTDLNSPLHF.

This clone was seen a single time. The chain links TRBV11-1 to TRBJ1-1; the D is unclear. CDR1 is SGHAT, CDR2 FQDESV, per germline (reference sequence). Trimming stripped 3 bases from V and 2 bases from J, with 7 bases between. The CDR3 is made up of 13 amino acids. Here the CDR3 reads CASSFGKNTEAFF. The CDR3 DNA reads as TGTGCCAGCAGCTTCGGAAAAAACACTGAAGCTTTCTTT. Looking up the rest from reference TRBV11-1 and TRBJ1-1 gives the full variable domain: EAEVAQSPRYKITEKSQAVAFWCDPISGHATLYWYRQILGQGPELLVQFQDESVVDDSQLPKDRFSAERLKGVDSTLKIQPAELGDSAMYLCASSFGKNTEAFFGQGTRLTVV.

This clone was observed once. V usage is TRBV18 and J usage is TRBJ2-7; possible D gene TRBD2, 5 bases. The V end was cut by 0 bases, the J end by 5 bases, with 14 bases between. Germline V gene sequence: CDR1 KGHSH, CDR2 LQKENI. The CDR3 has 15 residues. The CDR3 region has the DNA TGTGCCAGCTCACCACCGACGGGGAGAGGCGACGAGCAGTACTTC. Translating gives CASSPPTGRGDEQYF.

The rearrangement links TRBV7-2 to TRBJ2-6; D is uncertain. Germline CDR1 reads SGHTA; CDR2 reads FQGNSA. V was trimmed by 5 bases and J by 4 bases, leaving 15 bases between them. The CDR3 sequence is 16 residues long. CDR3 loop: CASSPYGTTGANVLTF. For the CDR3, the DNA is TGTGCCAGCAGCCCGTATGGAACGACGGGGGCCAACGTCCTGACTTTC.

CDR3 bases: TGCGCCAGCAGACCTCAACGGGGGGCCGGGGACACCGGGGAGCTGTTTTTT. It encodes CASRPQRGAGDTGELFF. The chain is built from TRBV5-1 and TRBJ2-2; a possible D gene is TRBD2 (7 bases). Trimming left V 5 bases short and J 3 bases short, with 20 bases between. CDR3 length: 17 residues. Germline V gives CDR1 SGHRS, CDR2 YFSETQ.

This clone was observed once. This chain joins TRBV5-8 and TRBJ2-2, with no clear D. Germline CDR1 and CDR2: SGHTS and YDEGEE. V was pared by 9 bases and J by 1 base, with 16 bases between. This CDR3 is 15 amino acids long. CDR3 in DNA: TGTGCCACCGCCCCCAAGGGTTGGAACACCGGGGAGCTGTTTTTT. Its protein product is CATAPKGWNTGELFF.

The J gene is TRBJ2-1, the V gene TRBV7-3, with 9 bases matching TRBD1. The CDR3 sequence is 16 residues long. The ends lost 5 bases at V and 7 bases at J; junction bases unmatched: 12. Germline V gene lookup returns CDR1 SGHTA and CDR2 FQGTGA. CDR3 nucleotides: TGTGCCAGCAGCCCAGCCGGGACAGGGAGATTGAATGAGCAGTTCTTC. Encoded protein: CASSPAGTGRLNEQFF.

The CDR3 region is CASSLGRNQPQHF. CDR3 nucleotide sequence: TGTGCCAGCAGCTTGGGTCGCAATCAGCCCCAGCATTTT. The rearrangement joins TRBV5-4 to TRBJ1-5, with no clear D. The germline V and J ends were trimmed by 0 bases and 2 bases, with 3 bases remaining between them. Germline CDR1 and CDR2: SGHNT and YYREEE (reference sequence). The CDR3 runs to 13 residues.

This chain links TRBV5-4 with TRBJ1-1; 8 bases agree with TRBD1. Germline V gives CDR1 SGHNT, CDR2 YYREEE (reference sequence). With V trimmed by 2 bases and J by 2 bases, 5 bases remained unmatched. The CDR3 runs to 15 residues. As DNA, the CDR3 is TGTGCCAGCAGCTTTGCAGGGGGCTCAAACACTGAAGCTTTCTTT. Translation gives CASSFAGGSNTEAFF.